A single sample is the source of the 5 T cell receptor beta chains below, sequenced in a study of cytomegalovirus exposure and HLA in healthy donors. It was with 60 Vbeta and 13 Jbeta primers that the PCR ran. Clones were sequenced by immunoSEQ multiplex PCR, and TCRdb holds only the in-frame ones, with some missing. The table shows 100,000 to 150,000 clones, with 80% occurring only once. What was sequenced was PBMCs. These TCRs come from a man aged 40-49 years in good health and CMV-seronegative.

The genes are TRBV25-1 and TRBJ2-3, with D possibly being TRBD2 (6 bases). Germline V CDR1 and CDR2: MGHDK, SYGVNS. There are 14 residues in the CDR3. V was clipped by 6 bases and J by 2 bases, with 12 bases between them. The CDR3: CASSRDLNTDTQYF. Written as DNA, the CDR3 is TGTGCCAGCAGCCGGGACTTAAACACAGATACGCAGTATTTT.

This clone was found a few times. V gene TRBV30 combines with J gene TRBJ2-7; 12 bases fit TRBD2. Germline CDR1 is GTSNPN and CDR2 is SVGIG (reference sequence). The CDR3 is 14 residues long. The junction had 5 bases not matched to a gene; V was cut back by 2 bases and J by 6 bases. CDR3 sequence reads: CAWSSLAGGGEQYF. DNA of the CDR3: TGTGCCTGGAGTTCCCTAGCGGGAGGGGGCGAGCAGTACTTC.

This chain connects TRBV13 to TRBJ2-3; possibly TRBD2 for D (7 bases). Germline loops: CDR1 PRHDT, CDR2 FYEKMQ (reference sequence). The CDR3 runs to 15 residues. Trimming took off 6 bases at V and 2 bases at J, with 15 bases between the two ends. The CDR3 sequence is CASRGGGAITDTQYF. The CDR3 bases are TGTGCCAGCAGAGGAGGGGGGGCTATCACAGATACGCAGTATTTT. Full variable domain (outside the CDR3, taken from reference TRBV13 and TRBJ2-3): AAGVIQSPRHLIKEKRETATLKCYPIPRHDTVYWYQQGPGQDPQFLISFYEKMQSDKGSIPDRFSAQQFSDYHSELNMSSLELGDSALYFCASRGGGAITDTQYFGPGTRLTVL.

V and J are TRBV7-9 and TRBJ1-4; no firm D call. This CDR3 has 12 amino acids. Trimming removed 5 bases at V and 12 bases at J, with 13 bases between. CDR1 and CDR2 from the germline V gene are SEHNR and FQNEAQ (reference sequence). CDR3 protein: CASSPNTAELFF. CDR3 in DNA: TGTGCCAGCAGCCCTAACACAGCGGAACTGTTTTTT.

J is TRBJ2-1 and V is TRBV4-2; 10 bases line up with TRBD2. After removal of 1 base from V and 0 bases from J, the junction contained 9 bases not matched to a gene. This CDR3 comprises 19 residues. In germline, CDR1 is LGHNA, CDR2 YNFKEQ. CDR3 protein: CASSQVLAGGPRSYNEQFF. The CDR3 bases are TGTGCCAGCAGCCAAGTTTTAGCGGGGGGCCCTCGCTCCTACAATGAGCAGTTCTTC.